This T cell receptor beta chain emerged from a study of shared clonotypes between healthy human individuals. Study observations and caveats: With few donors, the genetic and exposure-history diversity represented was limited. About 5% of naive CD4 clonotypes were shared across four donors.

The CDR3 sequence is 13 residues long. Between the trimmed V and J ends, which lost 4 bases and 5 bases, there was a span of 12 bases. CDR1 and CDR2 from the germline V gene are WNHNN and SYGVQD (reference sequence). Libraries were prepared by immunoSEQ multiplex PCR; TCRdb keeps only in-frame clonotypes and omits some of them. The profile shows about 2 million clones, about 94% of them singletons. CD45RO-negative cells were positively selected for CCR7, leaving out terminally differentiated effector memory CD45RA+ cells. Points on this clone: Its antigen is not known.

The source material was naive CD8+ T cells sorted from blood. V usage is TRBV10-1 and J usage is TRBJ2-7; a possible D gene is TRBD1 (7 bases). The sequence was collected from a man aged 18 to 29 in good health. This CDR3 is CASSATRGDEQYF. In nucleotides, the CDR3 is TGCGCCAGCAGTGCCACCAGGGGGGACGAGCAGTACTTC.